The rows below give T cell receptor beta chains drawn from one sample of a study of patients and donors after allogeneic stem cell transplantation. Each CDR3 protein is one row after TCRdb ran MiXCR on the RT-PCR reads. The table shows about 410,000 distinct CDR3 sequences, with under 20% occurring only once. Sequences were obtained from blood, either unsorted or a sorted T cell fraction (not recorded which). Receptor source: a human donor who was either an allogeneic HSCT recipient or a stem cell or donor lymphocyte infusion donor (not recorded which). It is not recorded whose cells these are; they may come from a transplant donor. The CDR3 runs from the conserved cysteine through the conserved F or W. A D gene is named only where the DNA matches it firmly. The size entry is marked missing in some rows and otherwise reads once, few, many or a size class.

J,D,size,V,CDR3,DNA
TRBJ1-5,-,many,TRBV12-3/TRBV12-4,CASSFEETSNQPQHF,TGTGCCAGCAGTTTTGAGGAGACGAGCAATCAGCCCCAGCATTTT
TRBJ2-3,TRBD2,few,TRBV7-9,CASSAHVTSVTDTQYF,TGTGCCAGCAGCGCCCACGTGACTAGCGTAACAGATACGCAGTATTTT
TRBJ2-7,TRBD1,few,TRBV5-1,CASSSMRDSSYEQYF,TGCGCCAGCAGTTCAATGAGGGACAGTTCCTACGAGCAGTACTTC
TRBJ2-2,TRBD1,-,TRBV4-1,CASSQWGQGAIGELFF,TGCGCCAGCAGCCAATGGGGACAGGGGGCGATCGGGGAGCTGTTTTTT
TRBJ2-3,-,many,TRBV5-1,CASSWDRADTQYF,TGCGCCAGCAGTTGGGACCGGGCAGATACGCAGTATTTT
TRBJ2-1,-,few,TRBV7-9,CASRGILVNEQFF,TGTGCCAGCAGGGGGATACTAGTTAATGAGCAGTTCTTC
TRBJ2-3,-,many,TRBV7-9,CASSLTRNTDTQYF,TGTGCCAGCAGCTTAACTAGAAACACAGATACGCAGTATTTT
TRBJ1-5,TRBD1,many,TRBV5-1,CASSYGTGVNQPQHF,TGCGCCAGCAGCTACGGGACAGGGGTCAATCAGCCCCAGCATTTT
TRBJ2-7,TRBD2,-,TRBV12-3/TRBV12-4,CASSLWLAGSYEQYF,TGTGCCAGCAGTTTATGGCTAGCGGGTTCCTACGAGCAGTACTTC
TRBJ2-3,-,-,TRBV2,CASSEPQGLGSTDTQYF,TGTGCCAGCAGTGAACCGCAGGGTTTGGGTAGCACAGATACGCAGTATTTT
TRBJ2-1,-,few,TRBV11-2,CASSLAAGRSYNEQFF,TGTGCCAGCAGCTTAGCGGCGGGAAGGTCCTACAATGAGCAGTTCTTC
TRBJ2-7,-,-,TRBV3-1,CASSHEIPYEQYF,TGTGCCAGCAGCCATGAGATTCCCTACGAGCAGTACTTC
TRBJ2-3,-,-,TRBV20-1,CSAVDHGADTQYF,TGCAGTGCTGTGGACCACGGGGCAGATACGCAGTATTTT
TRBJ2-7,TRBD1,-,TRBV2,CASRFGGQASHEQYF,TGTGCCAGTAGGTTTGGTGGACAGGCCAGCCACGAGCAGTACTTC
TRBJ1-4,-,few,TRBV5-1,CASSLDQAGSANEKLFF,TGCGCCAGCAGCTTGGATCAGGCGGGTTCAGCTAATGAAAAACTGTTTTTT